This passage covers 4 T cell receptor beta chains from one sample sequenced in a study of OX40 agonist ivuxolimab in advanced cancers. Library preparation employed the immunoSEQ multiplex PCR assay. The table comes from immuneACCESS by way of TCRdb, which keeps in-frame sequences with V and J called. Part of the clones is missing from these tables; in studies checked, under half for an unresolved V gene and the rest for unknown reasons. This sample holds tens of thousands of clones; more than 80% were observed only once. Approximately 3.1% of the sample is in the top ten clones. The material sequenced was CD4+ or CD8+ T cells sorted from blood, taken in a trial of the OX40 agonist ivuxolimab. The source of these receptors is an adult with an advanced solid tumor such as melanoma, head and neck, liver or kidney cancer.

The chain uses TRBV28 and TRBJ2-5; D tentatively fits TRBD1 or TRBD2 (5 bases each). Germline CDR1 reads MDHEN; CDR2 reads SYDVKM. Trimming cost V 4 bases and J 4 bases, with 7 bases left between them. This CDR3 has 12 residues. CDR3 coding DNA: TGTGCCAGCAGTTGGGACCGAGAGACCCAGTACTTC. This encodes CASSWDRETQYF.

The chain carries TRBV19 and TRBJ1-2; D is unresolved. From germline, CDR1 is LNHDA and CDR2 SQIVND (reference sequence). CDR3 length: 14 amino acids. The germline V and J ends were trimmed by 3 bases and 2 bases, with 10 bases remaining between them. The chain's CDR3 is CASSISHTNYGYTF. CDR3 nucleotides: TGTGCCAGTAGTATTTCTCATACAAACTATGGCTACACCTTC. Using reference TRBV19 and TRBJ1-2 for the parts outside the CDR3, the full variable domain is DGGITQSPKYLFRKEGQNVTLSCEQNLNHDAMYWYRQDPGQGLRLIYYSQIVNDFQKGDIAEGYSVSREKKESFPLTVTSAQKNPTAFYLCASSISHTNYGYTFGSGTRLTVV.

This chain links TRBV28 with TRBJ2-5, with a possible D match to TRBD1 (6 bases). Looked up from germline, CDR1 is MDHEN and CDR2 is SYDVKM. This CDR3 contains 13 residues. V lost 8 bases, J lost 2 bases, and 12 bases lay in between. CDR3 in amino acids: CASGRQAQETQYF. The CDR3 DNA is TGTGCCAGCGGCCGACAGGCTCAAGAGACCCAGTACTTC.

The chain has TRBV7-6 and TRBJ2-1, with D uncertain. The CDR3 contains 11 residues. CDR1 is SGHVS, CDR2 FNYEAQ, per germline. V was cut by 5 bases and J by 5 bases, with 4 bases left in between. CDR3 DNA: TGTGCCAGCAGCCTTAACAATGAGCAGTTCTTC. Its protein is CASSLNNEQFF.